This T cell receptor beta chain was identified in a study of control samples from healthy donors and cancer patients. With 7 bases clipped from V and 2 bases from J, the junction kept 7 bases outside the gene matches. From germline, CDR1 is LNHDA and CDR2 SQIVND (reference sequence). The CDR3 is 15 amino acids. The assay was immunoSEQ multiplex PCR, and TCRdb's table has in-frame clones only and misses some. The profile shows tens of thousands of clones, approximately 78% of them singletons. The receptor was isolated from a woman aged 55 to 70 in good health. Sequenced material: blood. The genes are TRBV19 and TRBJ1-5, with TRBD1 matching over 8 bases. Here the CDR3 reads CASTIDRGRNQPQHF. The CDR3 DNA is TGTGCCAGTACCATCGACAGGGGACGCAATCAGCCCCAGCATTTT.